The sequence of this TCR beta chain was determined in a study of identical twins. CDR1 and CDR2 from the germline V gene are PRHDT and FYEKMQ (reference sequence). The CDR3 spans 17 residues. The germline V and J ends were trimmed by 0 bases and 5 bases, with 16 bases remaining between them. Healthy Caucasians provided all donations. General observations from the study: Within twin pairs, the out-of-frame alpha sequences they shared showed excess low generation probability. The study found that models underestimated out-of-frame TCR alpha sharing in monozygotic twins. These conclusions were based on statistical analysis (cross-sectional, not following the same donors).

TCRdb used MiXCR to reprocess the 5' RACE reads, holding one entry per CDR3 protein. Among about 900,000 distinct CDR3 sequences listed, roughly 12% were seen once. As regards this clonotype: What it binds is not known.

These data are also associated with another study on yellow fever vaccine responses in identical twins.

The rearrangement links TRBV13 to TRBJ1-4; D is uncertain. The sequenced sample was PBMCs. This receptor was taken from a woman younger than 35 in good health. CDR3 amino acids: CASSLGRQETTNEKLFF. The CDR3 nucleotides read TGTGCCAGCAGCTTAGGCCGGCAGGAGACTACCAATGAAAAACTGTTTTTT.